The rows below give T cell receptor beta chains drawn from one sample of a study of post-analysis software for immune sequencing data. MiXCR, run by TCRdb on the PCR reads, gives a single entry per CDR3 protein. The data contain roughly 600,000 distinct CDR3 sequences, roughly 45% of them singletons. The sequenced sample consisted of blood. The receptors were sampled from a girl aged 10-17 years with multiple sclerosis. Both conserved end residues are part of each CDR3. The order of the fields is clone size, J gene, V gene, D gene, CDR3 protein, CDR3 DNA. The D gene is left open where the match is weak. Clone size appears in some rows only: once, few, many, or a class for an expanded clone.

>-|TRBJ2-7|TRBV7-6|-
CASSLGSGPEQYF
TGTGCCAGCAGCTTAGGTTCAGGGCCCGAGCAGTACTTC
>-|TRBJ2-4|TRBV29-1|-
CSVEGLVTNIQYF
TGCAGCGTTGAAGGACTAGTTACCAACATTCAGTACTTC
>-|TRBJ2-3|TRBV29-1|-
CSVDKGGTTDTQYF
TGCAGCGTTGATAAGGGGGGGACCACAGATACGCAGTATTTT
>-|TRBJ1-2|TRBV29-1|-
CSVVTASGGYTF
TGCAGCGTTGTAACGGCGAGCGGGGGCTACACCTTC
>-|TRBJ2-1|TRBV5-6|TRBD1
CASSAGTVEYNEQFF
TGTGCCAGCAGCGCCGGGACAGTAGAATACAATGAGCAGTTCTTC
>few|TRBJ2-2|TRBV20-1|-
CSARERNTGELFF
TGCAGTGCTAGAGAGAGGAACACCGGGGAGCTGTTTTTT
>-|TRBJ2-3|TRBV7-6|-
CASSRTLNNDTQYF
TGTGCCAGCAGCCGTACCCTTAACAATGATACGCAGTATTTT
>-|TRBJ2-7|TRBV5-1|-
CASSQTPGRFYEQYF
TGCGCCAGCAGCCAAACGCCAGGGAGGTTCTACGAGCAGTACTTC
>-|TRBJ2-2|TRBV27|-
CASSLLSASGSTGELFF
TGTGCCAGCAGTTTATTATCGGCCTCAGGATCCACCGGGGAGCTGTTTTTT
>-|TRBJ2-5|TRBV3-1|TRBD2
CASSSTGLALGTQYF
TGTGCCAGCAGCTCAACTGGACTAGCCTTGGGGACCCAGTACTTC
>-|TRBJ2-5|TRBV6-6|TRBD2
CASSGGLAGPKETQYF
TGTGCCAGCAGTGGGGGACTAGCGGGGCCCAAAGAGACCCAGTACTTC
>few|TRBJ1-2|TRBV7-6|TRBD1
CASSPDYGGQVPSRGYTF
TGTGCCAGCAGCCCCGATTATGGGGGACAGGTCCCTTCACGTGGCTACACCTTC
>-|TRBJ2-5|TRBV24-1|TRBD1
CATSETGTETQYF
TGTGCCACCAGTGAGACAGGGACGGAGACCCAGTACTTC
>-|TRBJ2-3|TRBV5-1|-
CASSLAQTDTQYF
TGCGCCAGCAGCTTGGCCCAGACAGATACGCAGTATTTT
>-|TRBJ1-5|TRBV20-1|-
CSAGTDGRVNQPQHF
TGCAGTGCAGGGACCGACGGGCGGGTCAATCAGCCCCAGCATTTT
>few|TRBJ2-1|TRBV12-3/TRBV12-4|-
CASTEVGAYNEQFF
TGTGCCAGCACCGAGGTTGGGGCGTACAATGAGCAGTTCTTC
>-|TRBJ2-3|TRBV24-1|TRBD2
CATSDSGLAGPPTSTDTQYF
TGTGCCACCAGTGATTCCGGACTAGCGGGGCCCCCTACCTCCACAGATACGCAGTATTTT
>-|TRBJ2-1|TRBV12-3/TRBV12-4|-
CASSLTGDRNEQFF
TGTGCCAGCAGTTTAACCGGGGATCGCAATGAGCAGTTCTTC
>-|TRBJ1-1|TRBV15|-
CATSSTQGGGNTEAFF
TGTGCCACCAGCAGCACTCAGGGTGGGGGGAACACTGAAGCTTTCTTT
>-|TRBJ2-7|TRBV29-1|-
CSVEEGGLLYEQYF
TGCAGCGTTGAAGAAGGGGGTCTACTCTACGAGCAGTACTTC
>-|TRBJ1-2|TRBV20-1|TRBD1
CSAAQDGGGGYGYTF
TGCAGTGCCGCCCAGGATGGAGGGGGCGGCTATGGCTACACCTTC
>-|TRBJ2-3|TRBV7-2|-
CASSPGVAGIGAQYF
TGTGCCAGCAGCCCGGGGGTCGCGGGGATTGGTGCGCAGTATTTT
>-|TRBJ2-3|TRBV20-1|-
CSARGGGVIPDTQYF
TGCAGTGCTAGGGGAGGCGGGGTAATCCCAGATACGCAGTATTTT
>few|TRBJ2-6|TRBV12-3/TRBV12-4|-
CASATAGANVLTF
TGTGCCAGCGCGACAGCTGGGGCCAACGTCCTGACTTTC
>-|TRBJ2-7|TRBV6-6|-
CASSYGVGPGYSEQYF
TGTGCCAGCAGTTACGGGGTTGGGCCGGGATATTCCGAGCAGTACTTC
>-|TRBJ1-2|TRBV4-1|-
CASSQGRPSGYTF
TGCGCCAGCAGCCAAGGTCGGCCAAGTGGCTACACCTTC
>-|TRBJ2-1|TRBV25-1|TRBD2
CASSEMGLASNEQFF
TGTGCCAGCAGTGAAATGGGACTAGCGAGCAATGAGCAGTTCTTC
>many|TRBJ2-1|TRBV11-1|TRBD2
CASSLGGRAYNEQFF
TGTGCCAGCAGCTTAGGCGGGAGGGCCTACAATGAGCAGTTCTTC
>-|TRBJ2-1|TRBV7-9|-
CASSDHYEQFF
TGTGCCAGCAGCGATCACTATGAGCAGTTCTTC
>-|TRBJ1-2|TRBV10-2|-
CASRQVNYGYTF
TGCGCCAGCAGGCAGGTTAACTATGGCTACACCTTC
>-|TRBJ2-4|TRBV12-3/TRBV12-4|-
CASSNSLAKNIQYF
TGTGCCAGCAGTAACAGCCTTGCCAAAAACATTCAGTACTTC
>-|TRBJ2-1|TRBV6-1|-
CASSVGRAVYNEQFF
TGTGCCAGCAGCGTTGGTAGGGCGGTTTACAATGAGCAGTTCTTC
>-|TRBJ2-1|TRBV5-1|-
CASSLVGGGINEQFF
TGCGCCAGCAGCTTGGTAGGTGGGGGGATCAATGAGCAGTTCTTC
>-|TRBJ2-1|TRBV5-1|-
CASSLEAAGHEQFF
TGCGCCAGCAGCCTGGAAGCCGCGGGCCATGAGCAGTTCTTC
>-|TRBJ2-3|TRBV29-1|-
CSVARDGDTQYF
TGCAGCGTTGCCCGGGATGGGGATACGCAGTATTTT
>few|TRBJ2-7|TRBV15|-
CATSRDGLTYEQYF
TGTGCCACCAGCAGAGATGGGCTAACCTACGAGCAGTACTTC
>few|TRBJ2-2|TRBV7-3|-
CASSFRTGELFF
TGTGCCAGCAGCTTTAGGACCGGGGAGCTGTTTTTT
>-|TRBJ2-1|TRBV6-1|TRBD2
CASSEGSGGISRDEQFF
TGTGCCAGCAGTGAAGGTAGCGGGGGGATTAGTAGGGATGAGCAGTTCTTC
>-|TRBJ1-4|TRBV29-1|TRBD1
CSVVHPGQGNEKLFF
TGCAGCGTCGTACACCCGGGACAGGGAAATGAAAAACTGTTTTTT
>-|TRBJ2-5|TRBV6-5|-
CASSYAAREETQYF
TGTGCCAGCAGTTACGCTGCCAGGGAAGAGACCCAGTACTTC
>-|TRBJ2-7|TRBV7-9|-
CASSVGTWSSYEQYF
TGTGCCAGCAGCGTAGGGACTTGGAGCTCCTACGAGCAGTACTTC
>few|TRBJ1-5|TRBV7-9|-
CASSPVSPGNQPQHF
TGTGCCAGCAGCCCCGTCTCCCCAGGTAATCAGCCCCAGCATTTT
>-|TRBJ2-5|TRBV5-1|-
CASSLVAGKETQYF
TGCGCCAGCAGCTTGGTGGCAGGGAAAGAGACCCAGTACTTC
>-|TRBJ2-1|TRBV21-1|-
CASSPRGAGETYNEQFF
TGTGCCAGCAGCCCCAGAGGGGCGGGGGAGACGTACAATGAGCAGTTCTTC
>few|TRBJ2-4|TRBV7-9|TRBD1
CASSSGTATFQNIQYF
TGTGCCAGCAGCTCAGGGACAGCGACCTTTCAAAACATTCAGTACTTC
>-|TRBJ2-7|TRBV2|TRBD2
CASTTSGFGEQYF
TGTGCCAGCACCACTAGCGGGTTCGGCGAGCAGTACTTC
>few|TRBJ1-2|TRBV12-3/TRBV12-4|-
CASSWAGTFYGYTF
TGTGCCAGCAGTTGGGCCGGGACATTCTACGGCTACACCTTC
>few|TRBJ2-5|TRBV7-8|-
CASSSRARGQETQYF
TGTGCCAGCAGCTCTCGGGCGAGGGGGCAAGAGACCCAGTACTTC
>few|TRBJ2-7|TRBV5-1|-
CASSLKVRYEQYF
TGCGCCAGCAGCTTGAAGGTTCGCTACGAGCAGTACTTC
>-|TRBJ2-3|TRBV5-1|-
CASSSAGGPGTDTQYF
TGCGCCAGCAGCTCGGCCGGGGGGCCGGGGACAGATACGCAGTATTTT
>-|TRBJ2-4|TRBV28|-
CASSLREAKNIQYF
TGTGCCAGCAGTTTAAGGGAAGCCAAAAACATTCAGTACTTC
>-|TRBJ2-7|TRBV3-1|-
CASSPPGTRSSYEQYF
TGTGCCAGCAGCCCACCGGGGACCCGGAGCTCCTACGAGCAGTACTTC
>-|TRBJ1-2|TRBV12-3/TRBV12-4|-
CASSPAGFYGYTF
TGTGCCAGCAGTCCGGCAGGGTTTTATGGCTACACCTTC
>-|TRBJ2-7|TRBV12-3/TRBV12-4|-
CASRDHGREQYF
TGTGCCAGCAGGGACCATGGGCGCGAGCAGTACTTC
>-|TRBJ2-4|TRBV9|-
CASSPGTAGVLPKQYF
TGTGCCAGCAGCCCGGGGACAGCGGGGGTTCTCCCGAAGCAGTACTTC
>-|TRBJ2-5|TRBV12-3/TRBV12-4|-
CASSLLVETQYF
TGTGCCAGCAGTTTACTTGTTGAGACCCAGTACTTC
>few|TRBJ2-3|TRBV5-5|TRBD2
CASSLAVLAGGRDTQYF
TGTGCCAGCAGCTTGGCAGTGCTAGCGGGTGGAAGGGATACGCAGTATTTT
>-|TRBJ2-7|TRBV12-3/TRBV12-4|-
CASSTLSSYEQYF
TGTGCCAGCAGTACTTTATCGTCCTACGAGCAGTACTTC
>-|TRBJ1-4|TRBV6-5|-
CASSLSRVANEKLFF
TGTGCCAGCAGTCTATCCAGGGTTGCTAATGAAAAACTGTTTTTT